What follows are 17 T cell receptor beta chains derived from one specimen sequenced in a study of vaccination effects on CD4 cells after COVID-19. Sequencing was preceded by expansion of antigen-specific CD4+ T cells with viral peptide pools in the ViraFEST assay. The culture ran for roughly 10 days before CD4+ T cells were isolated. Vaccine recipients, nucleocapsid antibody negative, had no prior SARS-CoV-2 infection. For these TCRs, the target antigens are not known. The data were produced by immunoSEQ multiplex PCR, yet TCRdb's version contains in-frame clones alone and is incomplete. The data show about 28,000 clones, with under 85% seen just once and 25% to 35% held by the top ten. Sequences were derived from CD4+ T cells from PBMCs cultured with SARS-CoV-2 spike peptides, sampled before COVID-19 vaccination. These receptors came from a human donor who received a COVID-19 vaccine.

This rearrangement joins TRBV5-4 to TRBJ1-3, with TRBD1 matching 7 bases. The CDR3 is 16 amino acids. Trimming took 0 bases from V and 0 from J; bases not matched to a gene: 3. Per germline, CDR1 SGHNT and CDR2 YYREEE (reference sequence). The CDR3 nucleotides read TGTGCCAGCAGCTTGGGGGACAGCCTCTCTGGAAACACCATATATTTT. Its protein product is CASSLGDSLSGNTIYF.

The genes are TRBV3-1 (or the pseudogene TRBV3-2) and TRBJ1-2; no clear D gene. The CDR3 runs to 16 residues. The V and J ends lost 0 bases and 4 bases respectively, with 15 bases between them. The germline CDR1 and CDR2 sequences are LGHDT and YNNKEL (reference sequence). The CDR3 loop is CASSQEGLTSPYGYTF. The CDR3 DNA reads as TGTGCCAGCAGCCAAGAGGGTCTGACGTCTCCCTATGGCTACACCTTC.

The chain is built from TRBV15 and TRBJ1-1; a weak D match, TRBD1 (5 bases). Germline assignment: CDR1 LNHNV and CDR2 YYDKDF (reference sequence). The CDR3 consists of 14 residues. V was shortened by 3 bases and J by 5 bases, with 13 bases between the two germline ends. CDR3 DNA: TGTGCCACCAGCAGGGGAACATGGGGGACTGAAGCTTTCTTT. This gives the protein CATSRGTWGTEAFF.

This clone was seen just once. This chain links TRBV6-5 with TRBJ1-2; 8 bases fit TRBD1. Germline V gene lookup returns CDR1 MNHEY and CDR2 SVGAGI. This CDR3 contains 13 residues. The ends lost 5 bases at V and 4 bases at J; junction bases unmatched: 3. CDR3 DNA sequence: TGTGCCAGCAGTCAAACAGGGGGCTATGGCTACACCTTC. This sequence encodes CASSQTGGYGYTF.

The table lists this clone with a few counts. The CDR3 nucleotides read TGTGCCAGTAGTTCGACGGGGCTAAGTAATTCACCCCTCCACTTT. The encoded protein is CASSSTGLSNSPLHF. V gene TRBV19 combines with J gene TRBJ1-6; D is perhaps TRBD1 (5 bases). The V end was cut by 5 bases, the J end by 6 bases, with 14 bases between. This CDR3 has 15 amino acids. Germline CDR1 and CDR2: LNHDA and SQIVND (reference sequence).

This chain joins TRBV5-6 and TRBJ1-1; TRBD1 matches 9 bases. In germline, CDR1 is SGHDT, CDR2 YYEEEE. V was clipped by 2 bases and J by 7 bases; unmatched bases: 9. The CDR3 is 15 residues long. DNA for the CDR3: TGTGCCAGCAGCTTATGGGACAGGGACCTGCGTGAAGCTTTCTTT. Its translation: CASSLWDRDLREAFF. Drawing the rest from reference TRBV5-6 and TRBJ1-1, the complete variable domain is DAGVTQSPTHLIKTRGQQVTLRCSPKSGHDTVSWYQQALGQGPQFIFQYYEEEERQRGNFPDRFSGHQFPNYSSELNVNALLLGDSALYLCASSLWDRDLREAFFGQGTRLTVV.

This CDR3 reads CASSEQGYSSTNEKLFF. The CDR3 coding sequence is TGTGCCAGCAGTGAGCAGGGTTACAGTTCAACTAATGAAAAACTGTTTTTT. V is TRBV2 and J is TRBJ1-4; D is perhaps TRBD1 (5 bases). Germline-derived CDR1 and CDR2 are SNHLY and FYNNEI. This CDR3 spans 17 amino acids. V lost 3 bases and J 0 bases, leaving 14 bases between the germline ends.

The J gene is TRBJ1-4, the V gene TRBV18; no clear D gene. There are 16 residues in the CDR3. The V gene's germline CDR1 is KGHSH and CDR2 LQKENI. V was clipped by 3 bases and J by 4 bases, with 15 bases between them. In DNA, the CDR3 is TGTGCCAGCTCACCGACCCTGGACCGCGTTAATGAAAAACTGTTTTTT. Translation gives CASSPTLDRVNEKLFF.

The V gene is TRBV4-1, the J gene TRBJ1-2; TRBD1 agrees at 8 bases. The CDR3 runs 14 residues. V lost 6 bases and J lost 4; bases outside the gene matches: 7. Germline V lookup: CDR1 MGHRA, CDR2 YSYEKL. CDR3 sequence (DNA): TGCGCCAGCAGTTCTGGACAGGGAATCTATGGCTACACCTTC. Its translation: CASSSGQGIYGYTF.

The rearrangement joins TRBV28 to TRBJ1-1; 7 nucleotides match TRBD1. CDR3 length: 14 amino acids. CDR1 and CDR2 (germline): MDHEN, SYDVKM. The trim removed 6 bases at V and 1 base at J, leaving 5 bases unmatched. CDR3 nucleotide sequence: TGTGCCAGCAGCCAAGGGGGCGCGAACACTGAAGCTTTCTTT. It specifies CASSQGGANTEAFF.

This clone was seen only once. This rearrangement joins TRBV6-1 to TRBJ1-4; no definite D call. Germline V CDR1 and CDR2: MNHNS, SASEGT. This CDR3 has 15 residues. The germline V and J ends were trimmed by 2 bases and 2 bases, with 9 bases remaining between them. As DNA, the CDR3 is TGTGCCAGCAGTGAAAACCGGGCCACTAATGAAAAACTGTTTTTT. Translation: CASSENRATNEKLFF.

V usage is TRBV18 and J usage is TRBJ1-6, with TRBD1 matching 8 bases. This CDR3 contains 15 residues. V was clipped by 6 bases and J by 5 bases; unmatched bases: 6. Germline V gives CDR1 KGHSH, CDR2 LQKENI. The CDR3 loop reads CASSLGTGNNSPLHF. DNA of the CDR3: TGTGCCAGCTCCCTCGGGACAGGCAATAATTCACCCCTCCACTTT.

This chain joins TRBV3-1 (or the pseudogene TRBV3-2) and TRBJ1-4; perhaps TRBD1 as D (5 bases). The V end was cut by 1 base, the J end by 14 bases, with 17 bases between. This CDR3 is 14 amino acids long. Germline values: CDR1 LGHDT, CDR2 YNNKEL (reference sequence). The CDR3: CASSQGRGEGMLFF. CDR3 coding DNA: TGTGCCAGCAGCCAAGGGAGAGGGGAGGGCATGCTGTTTTTT.

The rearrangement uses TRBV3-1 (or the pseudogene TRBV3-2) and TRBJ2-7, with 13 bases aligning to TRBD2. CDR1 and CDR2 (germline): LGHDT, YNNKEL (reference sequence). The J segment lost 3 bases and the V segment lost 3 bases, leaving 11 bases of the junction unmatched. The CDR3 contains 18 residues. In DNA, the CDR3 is TGTGCCAGCAGCCAGCGACTCGGGACTAGCGGGACTTACTACGAGCAGTACTTC. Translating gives CASSQRLGTSGTYYEQYF.

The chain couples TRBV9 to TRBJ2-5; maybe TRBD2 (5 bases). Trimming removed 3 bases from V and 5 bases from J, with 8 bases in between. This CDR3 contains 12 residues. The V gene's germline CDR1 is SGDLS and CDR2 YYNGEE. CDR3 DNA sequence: TGTGCCAGCAGCGGGCGCGGGGAGACCCAGTACTTC. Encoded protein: CASSGRGETQYF.

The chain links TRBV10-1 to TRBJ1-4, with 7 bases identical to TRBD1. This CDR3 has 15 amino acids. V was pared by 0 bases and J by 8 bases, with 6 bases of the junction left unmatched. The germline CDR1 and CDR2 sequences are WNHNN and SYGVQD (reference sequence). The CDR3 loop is CASSESPGQSEKLFF. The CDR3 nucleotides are TGCGCCAGCAGTGAGTCTCCGGGACAGTCCGAAAAACTGTTTTTT.

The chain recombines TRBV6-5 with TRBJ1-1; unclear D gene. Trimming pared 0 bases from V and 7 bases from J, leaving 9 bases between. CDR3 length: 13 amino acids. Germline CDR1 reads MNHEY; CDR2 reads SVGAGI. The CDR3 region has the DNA TGTGCCAGCAGTTACTCGACGGGTGGTGAAGCTTTCTTT. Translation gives CASSYSTGGEAFF.